These 20 T cell receptor beta chains originate from one sample sequenced in a study of post-analysis software for immune sequencing data (dated by TCRdb to the mid-2010s). These receptors' targets are unknown. The research as a whole found: Significantly higher frequencies in patients than in controls were found for roughly 5 TRBV segments, including TRBV5-6, TRBV5-1 and TRBV20-1.

Library construction relied on PCR. Instrument on record: Illumina HiSeq 2500. To reduce PCR and sequencing biases, unique molecular identifiers were built into the TCR beta cDNA libraries. Starting from the raw public reads, TCRdb applied fastp trimming at Q25, assembled clones with MiXCR and retained in-frame beta chains. Every distinct CDR3 protein forms one entry, paired with its most common genes and DNA. For this sample the table gives about 810,000 distinct CDR3 sequences, of which 53% were detected only once. 4.6% of the sample is in the top ten clones. The sample consisted of blood. The receptor source for this set is a girl aged 5 to 17 with multiple sclerosis.

The V gene is TRBV9, the J gene TRBJ1-2, with 7 bases lining up with TRBD1. CDR3 length: 15 residues. The germline V gene has CDR1 SGDLS and CDR2 YYNGEE. Losses at the gene ends were 4 bases for V and 0 bases for J; bases not matched to a gene: 6. The CDR3 loop is CASSTMTGSNYGYTF. The CDR3, as DNA: TGTGCCAGCAGCACCATGACAGGGTCTAACTATGGCTACACCTTC.

This clonotype was detected a few times. The DNA of the CDR3 is TGCAGTGCTAGAGAGGCGGGGGTGGTCTACGAGCAGTACTTC. It codes for CSAREAGVVYEQYF. This chain joins TRBV20-1 and TRBJ2-7; TRBD2 matches 7 bases. Germline V CDR1 and CDR2: DFQATT, SNEGSKA (reference sequence). J lost 3 bases, V lost 0 bases, and 5 bases had no gene match. This CDR3 has 14 residues.

The chain is built from TRBV3-1 and TRBJ1-5; D is unresolved. Trimming shortened V by 1 base and J by 2 bases, and 6 bases separated the two germline ends. CDR1 is LGHDT, CDR2 YNNKEL, per germline (reference sequence). The CDR3 runs to 14 residues. The CDR3 loop reads CASSQAKGNQPQHF. CDR3 bases: TGTGCCAGCAGCCAAGCAAAAGGCAATCAGCCCCAGCATTTT.

In DNA form, the CDR3 reads TGTGCCACCAACGGGACAACCGGGACTAGCAGTAACAATGAGCAGTTCTTC. This gives the protein CATNGTTGTSSNNEQFF. The chain has TRBV24-1 and TRBJ2-1, with 9 positions matching TRBD2. The CDR3 has 17 residues. With V trimmed by 8 bases and J by 5 bases, 15 bases remained unmatched. Germline CDR1 is KGHDR and CDR2 is SFDVKD.

V usage is TRBV20-1 and J usage is TRBJ2-5, with TRBD2 matching 10 bases. The assigned J gene may be wrong: the sequence end matches TRBJ2-7 better. CDR1 is DFQATT, CDR2 SNEGSKA, per germline (reference sequence). CDR3 length: 14 residues. The CDR3 bases are TGCAGTGTCAGGCTAGCGGGAGATTTCTACGAGCAGTACTTC. Its translation: CSVRLAGDFYEQYF.

The chain joins TRBV11-2 to TRBJ2-7, with 7 positions matching TRBD2. The CDR3 is made up of 15 amino acids. In germline, CDR1 is SGHAT, CDR2 FQNNGV. The junction had 13 bases not matched to a gene; V was cut back by 8 bases and J by 3 bases. As DNA, the CDR3 is TGTGCCAGCCGCGAAGGGCCTAGCGGTTACTACGAGCAGTACTTC. It translates to CASREGPSGYYEQYF.

This clonotype was picked up a small number of times. The gene calls are TRBV7-6 and TRBJ2-7; the match to TRBD1 covers 7 bases. V lost 3 bases to trimming and J lost 1 base; unmatched junction nucleotides: 3. The CDR3 extends over 14 amino acids. The germline CDR1 and CDR2 sequences are SGHVS and FNYEAQ. The CDR3 here is CASSFGTASYEQYF. The DNA of the CDR3 is TGTGCCAGCAGCTTTGGGACAGCTTCCTACGAGCAGTACTTC.

This CDR3 reads CSASATSGRPRLTETQYF. Written as DNA, the CDR3 is TGCAGTGCTAGTGCGACTAGCGGGAGGCCTCGCCTGACCGAGACCCAGTACTTC. The chain joins TRBV20-1 to TRBJ2-5; 13 nucleotides match TRBD2. The V gene end was trimmed by 3 bases and the J gene end by 5 bases; junction bases not matched to a gene: 15. Germline CDR1 is DFQATT and CDR2 is SNEGSKA (reference sequence). There are 18 residues in the CDR3.

The rearrangement joins TRBV27 to TRBJ1-6; no firm D call. Per the germline V gene, CDR1 is MNHEY and CDR2 is SMNVEV (reference sequence). V was clipped by 6 bases and J by 3 bases, with 12 bases between them. CDR3 size: 15 residues. CDR3 region: CASSSPAFYNSPLHF. CDR3 nucleotides: TGTGCCAGCAGCTCTCCCGCTTTCTATAATTCACCCCTCCACTTT.

Only a few counts were recorded for this clonotype. The CDR3 protein is CSVDIMRNEQFF. CDR3 bases: TGCAGCGTTGACATCATGCGGAATGAGCAGTTCTTC. V and J are TRBV29-1 and TRBJ2-1, with no clear D. The germline V gene has CDR1 SQVTM and CDR2 ANQGSEA. The CDR3 has 12 amino acids. V lost 3 bases to trimming and J lost 7 bases, with 10 bases between them.

The chain employs TRBV29-1 and TRBJ2-1; TRBD2 matches 11 bases. The CDR3 is made up of 14 amino acids. The junction had 2 bases not matched to a gene; V was cut back by 0 bases and J by 7 bases. Germline CDR1 and CDR2: SQVTM and ANQGSEA. DNA for the CDR3: TGCAGCGTTGAAGAACTAGCGGGAGCTAATGAGCAGTTCTTC. Residues: CSVEELAGANEQFF.

J is TRBJ2-7 and V is TRBV3-1, with D uncertain. CDR1 and CDR2 (germline): LGHDT, YNNKEL (reference sequence). The CDR3 extends over 14 amino acids. Trimming took 0 bases from V and 6 from J, leaving 12 bases between them. CDR3 bases: TGTGCCAGCAGCCAAGAGGGTAAACTCGGCGAGCAGTACTTC. It translates to CASSQEGKLGEQYF.

The chain couples TRBV18 to TRBJ2-6, with D uncertain. Germline lookup yields CDR1 KGHSH and CDR2 LQKENI. V was pared by 6 bases and J by 4 bases, with 16 bases between. The CDR3 sequence is 16 residues long. The CDR3 nucleotides are TGTGCCAGCTCTTCCCTGGCCTGGTCGGGGGCCAACGTCCTGACTTTC. This sequence encodes CASSSLAWSGANVLTF.

The chain is built from TRBV7-2 and TRBJ2-3; the D is unclear. CDR1 is SGHTA and CDR2 is FQGNSA in the germline V gene. Trimming pared 3 bases from V and 5 bases from J, leaving 9 bases between. This CDR3 comprises 13 residues. CDR3: CASSFFLGDTQYF. In nucleotides, the CDR3 is TGTGCCAGCAGCTTCTTCCTGGGAGATACGCAGTATTTT.

The CDR3 bases are TGTGCCAGCAGCTCCCGGGTCGGGGGGGCACTCGAGCAGTACTTC. This gives the protein CASSSRVGGALEQYF. J is TRBJ2-7 and V is TRBV7-2; 8 bases are shared with TRBD2. The germline gives CDR1 SGHTA, CDR2 FQGNSA. The CDR3 consists of 15 residues. V gave up 4 bases and J gave up 6 bases; unmatched junction bases: 11.

This clonotype was seen only a few times. The chain uses TRBV12-3 or TRBV12-4 and TRBJ1-5; 8 positions match TRBD1. CDR3 length: 17 amino acids. The V gene end was trimmed by 6 bases and the J gene end by 3 bases; junction bases not matched to a gene: 13. The CDR3 sequence: CASRKYTRTGLNQPQHF. CDR3 in DNA: TGTGCCAGCAGAAAGTACACCCGGACAGGGCTCAATCAGCCCCAGCATTTT.

This clonotype was detected only once. This chain links TRBV7-3 with TRBJ1-1; no definite D call. V was clipped by 1 base and J by 4 bases, with 7 bases between them. This CDR3 has 13 amino acids. Germline lookup yields CDR1 SGHTA and CDR2 FQGTGA. CDR3 nucleotides: TGTGCCAGCAGCTTAAACAGTATCACTGAAGCTTTCTTT. The encoded protein is CASSLNSITEAFF. The entire variable domain, with the rest obtained from reference TRBV7-3 and TRBJ1-1, is as follows: GAGVSQTPSNKVTEKGKYVELRCDPISGHTALYWYRQSLGQGPEFLIYFQGTGAADDSGLPNDRFFAVRPEGSVSTLKIQRTERGDSAVYLCASSLNSITEAFFGQGTRLTVV.

J is TRBJ2-7 and V is TRBV11-2, with a possible D match to TRBD2 (6 bases). The CDR3 is made up of 14 amino acids. CDR1 SGHAT and CDR2 FQNNGV come from the germline V gene. The germline V and J ends were trimmed by 3 bases and 3 bases, with 12 bases remaining between them. The CDR3: CASSFGGDNYEQYF. The CDR3, as DNA: TGTGCCAGCAGCTTCGGAGGGGATAACTACGAGCAGTACTTC.

The chain has TRBV5-1 and TRBJ2-1; 7 nucleotides line up with TRBD2. The trim removed 0 bases at V and 9 bases at J, leaving 6 bases unmatched. The germline V gene encodes CDR1 SGHRS and CDR2 YFSETQ. The CDR3 has 14 residues. The CDR3 is CASSLGTRAGEQFF. In DNA form, the CDR3 reads TGCGCCAGCAGCTTGGGGACTAGGGCCGGTGAGCAGTTCTTC. Variable domain in full (rest from reference TRBV5-1 and TRBJ2-1): KAGVTQTPRYLIKTRGQQVTLSCSPISGHRSVSWYQQTPGQGLQFLFEYFSETQRNKGNFPGRFSGRQFSNSRSEMNVSTLELGDSALYLCASSLGTRAGEQFFGPGTRLTVL.

V gene TRBV29-1 combines with J gene TRBJ2-5; no definite D call. The last part of the DNA fits TRBJ2-7 better; the J call may be wrong. The CDR3 contains 15 residues. CDR1 is SQVTM and CDR2 is ANQGSEA in the germline V gene. The CDR3 protein is CSVVLGRLQLGEQYF. CDR3 DNA sequence: TGCAGCGTTGTACTTGGGCGCCTTCAGCTTGGCGAGCAGTACTTC.